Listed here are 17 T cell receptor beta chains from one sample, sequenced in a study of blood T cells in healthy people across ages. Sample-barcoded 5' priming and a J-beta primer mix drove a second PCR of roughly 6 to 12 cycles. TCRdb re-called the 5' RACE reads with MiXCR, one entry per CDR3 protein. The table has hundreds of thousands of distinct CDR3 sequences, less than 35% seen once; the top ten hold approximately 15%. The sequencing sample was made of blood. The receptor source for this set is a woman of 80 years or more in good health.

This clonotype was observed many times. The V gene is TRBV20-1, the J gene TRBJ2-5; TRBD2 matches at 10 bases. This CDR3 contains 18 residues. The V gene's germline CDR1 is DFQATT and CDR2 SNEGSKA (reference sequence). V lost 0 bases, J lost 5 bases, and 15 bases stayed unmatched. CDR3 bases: TGCAGTGCTAGAGATTTGGCTAGCGGGGGTACCCTTCGGGAGACCCAGTACTTC. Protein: CSARDLASGGTLRETQYF.

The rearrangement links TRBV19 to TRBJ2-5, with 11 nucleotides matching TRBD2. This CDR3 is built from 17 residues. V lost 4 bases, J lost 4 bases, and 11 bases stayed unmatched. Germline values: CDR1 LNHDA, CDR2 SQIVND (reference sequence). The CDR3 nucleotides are TGTGCCAGTAGTAGGCTAGCGGGGGGTCTCCCGGGAGAGACCCAGTACTTC. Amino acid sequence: CASSRLAGGLPGETQYF.

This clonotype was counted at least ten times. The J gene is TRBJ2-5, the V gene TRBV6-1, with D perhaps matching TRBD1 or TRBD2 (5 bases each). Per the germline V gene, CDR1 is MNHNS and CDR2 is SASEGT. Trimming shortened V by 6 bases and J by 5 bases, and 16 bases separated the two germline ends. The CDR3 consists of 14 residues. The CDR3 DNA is TGTGCCAGCAGCACCTCAGGGAGACGGGAGACCCAGTACTTC. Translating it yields CASSTSGRRETQYF.

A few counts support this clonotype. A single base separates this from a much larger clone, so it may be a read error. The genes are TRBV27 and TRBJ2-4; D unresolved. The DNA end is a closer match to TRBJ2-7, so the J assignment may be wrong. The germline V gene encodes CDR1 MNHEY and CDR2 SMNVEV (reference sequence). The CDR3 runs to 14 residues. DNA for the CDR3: TGTGCCAGCAGTTTAACGGGTCCCCCCTACGAGCAGTACTTC. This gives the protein CASSLTGPPYEQYF.

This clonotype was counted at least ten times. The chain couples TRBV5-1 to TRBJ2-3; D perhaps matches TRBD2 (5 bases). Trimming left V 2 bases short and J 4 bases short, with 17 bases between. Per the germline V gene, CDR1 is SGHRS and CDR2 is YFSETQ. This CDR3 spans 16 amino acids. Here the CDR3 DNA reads TGCGCCAGCAGCTTCCTCAGTCTAGGGAGACCAGATACGCAGTATTTT. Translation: CASSFLSLGRPDTQYF.

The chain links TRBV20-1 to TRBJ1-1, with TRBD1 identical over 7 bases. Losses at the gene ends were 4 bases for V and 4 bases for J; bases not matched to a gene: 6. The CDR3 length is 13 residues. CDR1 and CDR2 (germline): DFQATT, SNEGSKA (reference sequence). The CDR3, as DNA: TGCAGTGCTATGACAGGGAGCGGCACTGAAGCTTTCTTT. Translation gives CSAMTGSGTEAFF.

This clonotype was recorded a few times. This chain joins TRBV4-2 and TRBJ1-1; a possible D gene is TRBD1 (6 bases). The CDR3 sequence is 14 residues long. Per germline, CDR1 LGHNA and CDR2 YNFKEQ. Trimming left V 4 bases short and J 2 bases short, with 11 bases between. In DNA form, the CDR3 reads TGTGCCAGCAGCCCCGGACAGACAAACACTGAAGCTTTCTTT. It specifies CASSPGQTNTEAFF.

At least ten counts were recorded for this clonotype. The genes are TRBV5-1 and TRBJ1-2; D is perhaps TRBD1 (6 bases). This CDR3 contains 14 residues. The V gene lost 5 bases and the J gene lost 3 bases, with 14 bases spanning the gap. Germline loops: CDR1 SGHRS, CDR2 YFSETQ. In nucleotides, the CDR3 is TGCGCCAGCAGAGGTGGGACACGGTACTATGGCTACACCTTC. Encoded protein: CASRGGTRYYGYTF. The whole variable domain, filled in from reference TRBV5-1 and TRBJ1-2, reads KAGVTQTPRYLIKTRGQQVTLSCSPISGHRSVSWYQQTPGQGLQFLFEYFSETQRNKGNFPGRFSGRQFSNSRSEMNVSTLELGDSALYLCASRGGTRYYGYTFGSGTRLTVV.

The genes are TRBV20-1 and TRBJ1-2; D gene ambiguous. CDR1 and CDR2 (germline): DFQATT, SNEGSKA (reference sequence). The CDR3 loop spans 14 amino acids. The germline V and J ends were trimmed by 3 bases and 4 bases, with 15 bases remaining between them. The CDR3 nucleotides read TGCAGTGCTAGCGACTGGTCATCAGTCTATGGCTACACCTTC. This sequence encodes CSASDWSSVYGYTF.

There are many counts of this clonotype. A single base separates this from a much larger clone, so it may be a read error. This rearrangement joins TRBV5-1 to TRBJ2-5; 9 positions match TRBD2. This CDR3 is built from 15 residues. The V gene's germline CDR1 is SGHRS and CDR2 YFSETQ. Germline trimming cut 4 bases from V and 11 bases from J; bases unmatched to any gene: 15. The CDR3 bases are TGCGCCAGCAGCATGACTAGCGGCATCAACAATGAGCAGTACTTC. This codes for CASSMTSGINNEQYF.

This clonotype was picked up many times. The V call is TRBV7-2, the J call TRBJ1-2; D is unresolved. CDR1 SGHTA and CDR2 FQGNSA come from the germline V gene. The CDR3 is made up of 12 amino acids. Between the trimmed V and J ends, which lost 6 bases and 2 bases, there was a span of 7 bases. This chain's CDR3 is CASSKTNYGYTF. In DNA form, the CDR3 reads TGTGCCAGCAGTAAGACCAACTATGGCTACACCTTC.

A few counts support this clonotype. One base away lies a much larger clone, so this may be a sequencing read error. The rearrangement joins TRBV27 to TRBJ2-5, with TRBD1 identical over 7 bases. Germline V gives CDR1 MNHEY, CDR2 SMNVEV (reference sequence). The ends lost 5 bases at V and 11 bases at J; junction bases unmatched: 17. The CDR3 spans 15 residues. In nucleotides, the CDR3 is TGTGCCAGCAGTCCTTCCCCGGACAGGAGAAATGAGCAGTACTTC. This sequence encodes CASSPSPDRRNEQYF.

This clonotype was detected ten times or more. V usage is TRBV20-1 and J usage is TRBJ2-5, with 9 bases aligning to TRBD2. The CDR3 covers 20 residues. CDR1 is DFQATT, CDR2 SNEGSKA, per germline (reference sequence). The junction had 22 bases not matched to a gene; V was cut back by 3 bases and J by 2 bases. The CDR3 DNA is TGCAGTGCTAGTAAGGGGAGGCGGGGGGGACTTCCTGCTTATCAAGAGACCCAGTACTTC. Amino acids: CSASKGRRGGLPAYQETQYF.

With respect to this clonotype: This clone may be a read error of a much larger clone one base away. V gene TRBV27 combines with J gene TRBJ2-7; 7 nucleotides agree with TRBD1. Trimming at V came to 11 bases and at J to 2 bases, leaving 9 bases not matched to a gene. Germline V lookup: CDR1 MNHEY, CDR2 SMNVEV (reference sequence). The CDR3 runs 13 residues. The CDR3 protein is CAGTRTGAYEQYF. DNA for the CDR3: TGTGCCGGCACCAGGACAGGAGCCTACGAGCAGTACTTC.

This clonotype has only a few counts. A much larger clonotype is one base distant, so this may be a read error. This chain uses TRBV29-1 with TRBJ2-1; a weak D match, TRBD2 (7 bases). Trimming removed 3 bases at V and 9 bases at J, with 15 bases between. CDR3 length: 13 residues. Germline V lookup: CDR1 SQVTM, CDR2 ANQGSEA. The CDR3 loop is CSVDTRGAPEQFF. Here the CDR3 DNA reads TGCAGCGTTGATACCCGGGGGGCCCCTGAGCAGTTCTTC.

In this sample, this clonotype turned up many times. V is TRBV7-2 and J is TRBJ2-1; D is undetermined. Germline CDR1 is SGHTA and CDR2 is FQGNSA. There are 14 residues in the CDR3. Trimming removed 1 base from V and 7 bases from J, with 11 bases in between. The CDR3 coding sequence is TGTGCCAGCAGCTTAGGGGGTGGGCAGAATGAGCAGTTCTTC. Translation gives CASSLGGGQNEQFF.

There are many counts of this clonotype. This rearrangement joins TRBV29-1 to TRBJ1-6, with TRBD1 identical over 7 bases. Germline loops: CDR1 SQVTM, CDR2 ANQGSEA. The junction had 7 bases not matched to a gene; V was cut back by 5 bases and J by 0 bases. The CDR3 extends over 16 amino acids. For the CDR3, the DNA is TGCAGCGTTTGGGACAGCGTCTTCTCCTATAATTCACCCCTCCACTTT. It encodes CSVWDSVFSYNSPLHF.